These 13 T cell receptor beta chains originate from one sample sequenced in a study of blood T cell repertoires in COVID-19. Method: immunoSEQ multiplex PCR; TCRdb's copy keeps in-frame clones and lacks some. The table shows over 70,000 clones, with 76% occurring only once. The sequenced sample consisted of peripheral blood. These receptors were obtained from a man in his 70s with acute or convalescent COVID-19.

V and J are TRBV18 and TRBJ2-4; 7 bases are shared with TRBD1. The CDR3 is 16 residues long. The germline gives CDR1 KGHSH, CDR2 LQKENI. The J segment lost 0 bases and the V segment lost 6 bases, leaving 8 bases of the junction unmatched. The CDR3 bases are TGTGCCAGCTCGGAAATGGGACAGCAAGCCAAAAACATTCAGTACTTC. It is translated as CASSEMGQQAKNIQYF.

The gene calls are TRBV7-2 and TRBJ2-3; a weak D match, TRBD2 (6 bases). V was cut by 0 bases and J by 6 bases, with 10 bases left in between. CDR1 and CDR2 from the germline V gene are SGHTA and FQGNSA. CDR3 length equals 14 residues. CDR3 protein: CASSLAGGKDTQYF. In DNA, the CDR3 is TGTGCCAGCAGCTTAGCGGGGGGTAAGGATACGCAGTATTTT.

Many counts were recorded for this clone. The chain uses TRBV28 and TRBJ1-1; TRBD1 aligns across 9 bases. Losses at the gene ends were 5 bases for V and 1 base for J; bases not matched to a gene: 5. The CDR3 extends over 15 amino acids. The germline gives CDR1 MDHEN, CDR2 SYDVKM. The CDR3 here is CASSDRGLANTEAFF. The CDR3 bases are TGTGCCAGCAGTGACAGGGGGTTGGCGAACACTGAAGCTTTCTTT. Supplemented by reference TRBV28 and TRBJ1-1, the full variable domain reads DVKVTQSSRYLVKRTGEKVFLECVQDMDHENMFWYRQDPGLGLRLIYFSYDVKMKEKGDIPEGYSVSREKKERFSLILESASTNQTSMYLCASSDRGLANTEAFFGQGTRLTVV.

The chain employs TRBV6-2 or TRBV6-3 and TRBJ2-2; a weak D match, TRBD2 (6 bases). This CDR3 is 13 amino acids long. Looked up from germline, CDR1 is MNHEY and CDR2 is SVGEGT. V dropped 6 bases and J dropped 4 bases, with 9 bases sitting between them. CDR3 nucleotides: TGTGCCAGCAGCCGGAGGGGCACCGGGGAGCTGTTTTTT. It translates to CASSRRGTGELFF.

CDR3 amino acids: CASSLTGDMNTEAFF. The CDR3 nucleotides read TGCGCCAGCAGCTTGACTGGGGACATGAACACTGAAGCTTTCTTT. The chain links TRBV5-1 to TRBJ1-1; possible D gene TRBD1, 6 bases. The CDR3 totals 15 residues. Per the germline V gene, CDR1 is SGHRS and CDR2 is YFSETQ. The V end was cut by 1 base, the J end by 0 bases, with 10 bases between.

This rearrangement joins TRBV24-1 to TRBJ1-1; the D is unclear. This CDR3 spans 11 amino acids. Germline lookup yields CDR1 KGHDR and CDR2 SFDVKD. V was trimmed by 0 bases and J by 12 bases, leaving 7 bases between them. CDR3 protein: CATSDLTGTFF. The CDR3, as DNA: TGTGCCACCAGTGATTTGACCGGGACTTTCTTT.

The rearrangement links TRBV7-2 to TRBJ2-4; no clear D gene. V shed 3 bases and J shed 1 base, with 4 bases lying between them. Germline CDR1 SGHTA, CDR2 FQGNSA. The length of the CDR3 is 13 residues. CDR3 protein: CASSFGAKNIQYF. CDR3 nucleotides: TGTGCCAGCAGCTTTGGCGCCAAAAACATTCAGTACTTC.

V gene TRBV4-1 combines with J gene TRBJ2-2; maybe TRBD1 (6 bases). Germline V CDR1 and CDR2: MGHRA, YSYEKL. The V end lost 1 base, the J end lost 4 bases, and 10 bases lay between the germline ends. This CDR3 is built from 15 residues. The CDR3 region is CASSQVGAGTGELFF. Here the CDR3 DNA reads TGCGCCAGCAGCCAAGTGGGGGCTGGCACCGGGGAGCTGTTTTTT.

As DNA, the CDR3 is TGTGCCAGCAGCTTAAGACAGGGTATCGGGGAGCTGTTTTTT. As protein: CASSLRQGIGELFF. The rearrangement joins TRBV5-4 to TRBJ2-2; TRBD1 matches 7 bases. Trimming took 2 bases from V and 7 from J; bases not matched to a gene: 5. The CDR3 covers 14 residues. Per the germline V gene, CDR1 is SGHNT and CDR2 is YYREEE (reference sequence).

The gene calls are TRBV19 and TRBJ1-2, with TRBD1 matching 7 bases. Germline V gives CDR1 LNHDA, CDR2 SQIVND (reference sequence). V gave up 5 bases and J gave up 1 base; unmatched junction bases: 7. The CDR3 is 15 amino acids. The DNA of the CDR3 is TGTGCCAGTAGTCCAACGGACAGGAGTAACTATGGCTACACCTTC. Translated, it gives CASSPTDRSNYGYTF.

This clone was counted at least ten times. CDR3 sequence (DNA): TGCGCCAGCAACCTAACCCCCTATACAGATACGCAGTATTTT. Translated, it gives CASNLTPYTDTQYF. The chain combines TRBV5-1 with TRBJ2-3; D remains ambiguous. This CDR3 has 14 residues. Germline V gene sequence: CDR1 SGHRS, CDR2 YFSETQ. V was clipped by 6 bases and J by 3 bases, with 14 bases between them.

V is TRBV5-5 and J is TRBJ2-5, with a tentative D call TRBD2 (6 bases). Trimming took off 4 bases at V and 7 bases at J, with 14 bases between the two ends. The CDR3 consists of 13 residues. Germline values: CDR1 SGHKS, CDR2 YYEKEE (reference sequence). CDR3 sequence (DNA): TGTGCCAGCAGCCGGGACTCTGAGGGGACCCAGTACTTC. It encodes CASSRDSEGTQYF.

This clone occurred a few times. V gene TRBV27 combines with J gene TRBJ2-7, with 7 nucleotides matching TRBD1. With 2 bases clipped from V and 2 bases from J, the junction kept 12 bases outside the gene matches. The V gene's germline CDR1 is MNHEY and CDR2 SMNVEV (reference sequence). The CDR3 covers 17 residues. In DNA form, the CDR3 reads TGTGCCAGCAGTTTAACCTTCGTACAGGGGACCGCCTACGAGCAGTACTTC. Amino acids: CASSLTFVQGTAYEQYF.